Described below is a single TCR beta chain sequence and its context. Its target is unknown. This entry belongs to a study of cytomegalovirus exposure and HLA in healthy donors. The primer mix had 60 Vbeta and 13 Jbeta primers. The table came from immunoSEQ multiplex PCR; TCRdb's copy has only in-frame clones and leaves some out. Seen here are tens of thousands of clones, 65% to 85% observed once, and the top ten hold around 1.2%. The V gene's germline CDR1 is KGHSH and CDR2 LQKENI. The CDR3 is 16 residues long. The V and J ends lost 10 bases and 6 bases respectively, with 24 bases between them. Study results and caveats: Specific recognition of CMV antigens was confirmed in vitro for a few chains (all CMV-associated). Using a false discovery rate of 0.05, a later analysis showed that approximately 17,000 TCR beta sequences were associated with HLA alleles.

V usage is TRBV18 and J usage is TRBJ2-2; D possibly corresponds to TRBD2 (6 bases). The sequence came from a girl aged 2-9 years in good health and CMV-seropositive. Sequencing was carried out using PBMCs. The CDR3 nucleotides read TGTGCCACCTTAAAGTTAAGCGGGCGGTCATCCGGGGAGCTGTTTTTT. Protein sequence: CATLKLSGRSSGELFF.